This TCR beta chain originates from a study of blood T cell repertoires in COVID-19. Original analysis: From reference gene primer amplification, estimates of nucleated cell counts were derived. Measured with immunoSEQ multiplex PCR; TCRdb has only the in-frame clones, and not every one. D and trimming were read from the DNA, whereas the V and J calls and clone size are those reported in that table. This sample has about 380,000 clones, with roughly 86% found just once. With 2 bases clipped from V and 4 bases from J, the junction kept 2 bases outside the gene matches. Germline V gene lookup returns CDR1 KGHDR and CDR2 SFDVKD. The CDR3 consists of 15 residues. Cohort allocation depended upon clinical history that participants reported. The study counted Cohort 3 donors as recovered given two negative PCRs, clearance, or symptom resolution.

The sequenced sample consisted of PBMCs or T cells enriched from blood (not recorded which). The source of this sequence is a man under 40 who had recovered from COVID-19. This rearrangement joins TRBV24-1 to TRBJ2-5, with 11 bases fitting TRBD2. In DNA form, the CDR3 reads TGTGCCACCAGTGATTCCGGACTAGCGGGAGAGACCCAGTACTTC. Translated, it gives CATSDSGLAGETQYF.